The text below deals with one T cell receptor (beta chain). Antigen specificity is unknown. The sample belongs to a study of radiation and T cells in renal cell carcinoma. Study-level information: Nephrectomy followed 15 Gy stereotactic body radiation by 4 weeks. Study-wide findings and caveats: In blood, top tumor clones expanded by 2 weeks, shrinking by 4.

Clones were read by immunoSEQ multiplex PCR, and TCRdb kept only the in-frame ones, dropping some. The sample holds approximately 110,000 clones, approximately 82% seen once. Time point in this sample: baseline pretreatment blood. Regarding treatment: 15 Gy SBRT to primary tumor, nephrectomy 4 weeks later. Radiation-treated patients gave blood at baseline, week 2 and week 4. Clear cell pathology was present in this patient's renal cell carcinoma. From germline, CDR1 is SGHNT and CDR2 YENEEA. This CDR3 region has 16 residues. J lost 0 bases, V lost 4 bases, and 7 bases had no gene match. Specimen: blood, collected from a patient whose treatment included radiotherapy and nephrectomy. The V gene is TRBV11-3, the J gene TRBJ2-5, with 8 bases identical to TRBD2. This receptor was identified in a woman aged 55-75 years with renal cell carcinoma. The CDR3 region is CASSSGASGYQETQYF. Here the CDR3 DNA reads TGTGCCAGCAGCTCAGGGGCTAGCGGGTACCAAGAGACCCAGTACTTC.